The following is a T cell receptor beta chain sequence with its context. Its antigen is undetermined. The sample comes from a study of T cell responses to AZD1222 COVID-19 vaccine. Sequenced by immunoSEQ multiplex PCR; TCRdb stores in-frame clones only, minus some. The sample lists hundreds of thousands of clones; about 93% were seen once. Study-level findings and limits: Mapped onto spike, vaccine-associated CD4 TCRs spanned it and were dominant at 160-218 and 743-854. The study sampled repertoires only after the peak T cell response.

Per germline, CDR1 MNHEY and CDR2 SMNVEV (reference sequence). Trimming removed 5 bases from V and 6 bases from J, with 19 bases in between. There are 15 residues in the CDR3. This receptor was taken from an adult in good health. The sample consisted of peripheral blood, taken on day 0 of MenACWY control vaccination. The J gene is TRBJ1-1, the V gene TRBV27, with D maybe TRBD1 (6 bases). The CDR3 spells CASSTPTGLVSEAFF. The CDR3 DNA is TGTGCCAGCAGTACCCCGACAGGACTGGTATCTGAAGCTTTCTTT.